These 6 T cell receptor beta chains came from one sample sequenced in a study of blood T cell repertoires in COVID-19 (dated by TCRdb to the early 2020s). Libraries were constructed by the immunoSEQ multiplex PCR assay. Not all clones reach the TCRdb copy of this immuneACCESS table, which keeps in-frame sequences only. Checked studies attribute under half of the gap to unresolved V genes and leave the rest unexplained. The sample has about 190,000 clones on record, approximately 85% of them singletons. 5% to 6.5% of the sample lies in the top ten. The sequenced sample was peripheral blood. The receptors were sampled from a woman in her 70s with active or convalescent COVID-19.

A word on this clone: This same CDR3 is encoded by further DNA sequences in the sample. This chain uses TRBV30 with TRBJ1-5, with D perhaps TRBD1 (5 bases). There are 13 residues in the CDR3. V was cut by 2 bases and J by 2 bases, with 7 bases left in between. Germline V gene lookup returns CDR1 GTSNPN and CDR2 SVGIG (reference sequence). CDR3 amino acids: CAWSPQGNQPQHF. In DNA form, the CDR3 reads TGTGCCTGGAGTCCACAGGGCAATCAGCCCCAGCATTTT.

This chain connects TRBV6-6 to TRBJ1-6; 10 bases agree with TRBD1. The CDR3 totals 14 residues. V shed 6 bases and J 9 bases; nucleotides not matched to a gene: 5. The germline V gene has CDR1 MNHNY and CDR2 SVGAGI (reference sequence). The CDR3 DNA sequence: TGTGCCAGCAGGGGGACAGGGGAGGGTTCACCCCTCCACTTT. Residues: CASRGTGEGSPLHF.

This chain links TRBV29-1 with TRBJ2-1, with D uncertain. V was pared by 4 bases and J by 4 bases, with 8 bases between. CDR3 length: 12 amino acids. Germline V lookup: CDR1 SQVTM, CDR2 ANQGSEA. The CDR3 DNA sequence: TGCAGCGTTGTTGTTCCGTACAATGAGCAGTTCTTC. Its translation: CSVVVPYNEQFF.

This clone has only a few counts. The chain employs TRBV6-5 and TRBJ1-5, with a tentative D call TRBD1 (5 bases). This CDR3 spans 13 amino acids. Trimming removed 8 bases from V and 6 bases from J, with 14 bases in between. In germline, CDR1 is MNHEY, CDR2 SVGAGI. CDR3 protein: CASSLGAAQPQHF. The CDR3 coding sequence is TGTGCCAGCTCATTAGGGGCAGCTCAGCCCCAGCATTTT.

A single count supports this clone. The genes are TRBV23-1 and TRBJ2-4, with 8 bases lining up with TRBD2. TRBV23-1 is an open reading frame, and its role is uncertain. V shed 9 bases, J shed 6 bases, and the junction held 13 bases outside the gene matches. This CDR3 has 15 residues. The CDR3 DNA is TGCGCCAGAGCCCCGGGAGGGCCCTGGTCAAACATTCAGTACTTC. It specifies CARAPGGPWSNIQYF.

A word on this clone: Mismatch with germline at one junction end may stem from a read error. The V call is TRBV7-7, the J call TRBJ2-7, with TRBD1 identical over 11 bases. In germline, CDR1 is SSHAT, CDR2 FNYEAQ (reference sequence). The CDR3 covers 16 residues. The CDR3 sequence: CASSPRGDRGFYEQYF. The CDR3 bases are TGTGCTAGCAGCCCAAGAGGGGACAGGGGGTTCTACGAGCAGTACTTC. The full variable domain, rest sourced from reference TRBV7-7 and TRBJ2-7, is GAGVSQSPRYKVTKRGQDVTLRCDPISSHATLYWYQQALGQGPEFLTYFNYEAQPDKSGLPSDRFSAERPEGSISTLTIQRTEQRDSAMYRCASSPRGDRGFYEQYFGPGTRLTVT.